The 24 T cell receptor beta chains below all came from one sample that was sequenced in a study of cytomegalovirus exposure and HLA in healthy donors. Amplification used 60 Vbeta primers and 13 Jbeta primers. Profiled with immunoSEQ multiplex PCR; TCRdb holds only in-frame clones, not every one. The sample has 110,000 to 150,000 clones; approximately 82% are singletons. Sequenced sample: PBMCs. Receptors originate from a middle-aged man in good health and CMV-seronegative.

V usage is TRBV5-4 and J usage is TRBJ2-2; 7 nucleotides align to TRBD2. The CDR3 runs to 14 residues. CDR1 and CDR2 (germline): SGHNT, YYREEE (reference sequence). V trimming: 7 bases; J trimming: 1 base; junction bases outside the gene matches: 4. The CDR3 nucleotides read TGTGCCAGCCGACTAGCAGAGAACACCGGGGAGCTGTTTTTT. It is translated as CASRLAENTGELFF.

This chain joins TRBV28 and TRBJ2-7; 7 bases fit TRBD1. Germline CDR1 reads MDHEN; CDR2 reads SYDVKM. The CDR3 contains 14 residues. After removal of 8 bases from V and 0 bases from J, the junction contained 7 bases not matched to a gene. DNA for the CDR3: TGTGCCAGCCTCCCGGGACAGCGCTCCTACGAGCAGTACTTC. Its protein is CASLPGQRSYEQYF.

This clone came up once. The V gene is TRBV5-6, the J gene TRBJ1-5; 10 bases map to TRBD1. CDR1 SGHDT and CDR2 YYEEEE come from the germline V gene. This CDR3 has 13 amino acids. J gave up 16 bases and V 4 bases, and 11 bases lay outside the gene matches. In nucleotides, the CDR3 is TGTGCCAGCAGCGCAGGTGGGGGGACAGGGGACCATTTT. It encodes CASSAGGGTGDHF. The full variable domain, rest sourced from reference TRBV5-6 and TRBJ1-5, is DAGVTQSPTHLIKTRGQQVTLRCSPKSGHDTVSWYQQALGQGPQFIFQYYEEEERQRGNFPDRFSGHQFPNYSSELNVNALLLGDSALYLCASSAGGGTGDHFGDGTRLSIL.

V gene TRBV29-1 combines with J gene TRBJ2-1, with D possibly matching TRBD2 (5 bases). There are 12 residues in the CDR3. Germline V CDR1 and CDR2: SQVTM, ANQGSEA. Trimming removed 5 bases from V and 7 bases from J, with 12 bases in between. DNA of the CDR3: TGCAGCGTTCATTCGGGGTGGAATGAGCAGTTCTTC. It translates to CSVHSGWNEQFF.

A few counts support this clone. This chain links TRBV4-3 with TRBJ2-2, with D possibly TRBD2 on 5 matching bases. Trimming stripped 1 base from V and 5 bases from J, with 11 bases between. In germline, CDR1 is LGHNA, CDR2 YSLEER. The CDR3 is 15 amino acids. The DNA of the CDR3 is TGCGCCAGCAGCCAAGTTCTGGCGGGTACCGGGGAGCTGTTTTTT. It specifies CASSQVLAGTGELFF.

This clone turned up a few times. V and J are TRBV5-1 and TRBJ1-4; 7 nucleotides align to TRBD1. The CDR3 runs 14 residues. Unmatched junction bases numbered 8, after V lost 4 bases and J lost 8 bases. The germline gives CDR1 SGHRS, CDR2 YFSETQ. The CDR3 nucleotides read TGCGCCAGCAGCCAGGGGGGAGTACGGGAAAAACTGTTTTTT. It codes for CASSQGGVREKLFF.

The genes are TRBV5-1 and TRBJ2-7; 9 bases are shared with TRBD1. CDR1 SGHRS and CDR2 YFSETQ come from the germline V gene. The CDR3 has 15 amino acids. V lost 7 bases and J lost 4; bases outside the gene matches: 12. The DNA for the CDR3 is TGCGCCAGCGCCTCTTGGACAGGGGATAGGTACGAGCAGTACTTC. Its protein is CASASWTGDRYEQYF.

The chain employs TRBV28 and TRBJ1-4; 8 bases are shared with TRBD1. Germline loops: CDR1 MDHEN, CDR2 SYDVKM. V gave up 7 bases and J gave up 10 bases; unmatched junction bases: 8. The CDR3 consists of 13 residues. CDR3 nucleotide sequence: TGTGCCAGCACCGACAGGGGTGATGGAAAACTGTTTTTT. This encodes CASTDRGDGKLFF.

This clone was seen a handful of times. The chain carries TRBV10-3 and TRBJ1-5, with D maybe TRBD1 (5 bases). The CDR3 is 12 amino acids. Looked up from germline, CDR1 is ENHRY and CDR2 is SYGVKD. V was pared by 5 bases and J by 4 bases, with 6 bases between. For the CDR3, the DNA is TGTGCCATCAGTTCAGGGAATCAGCCCCAGCATTTT. Translating it yields CAISSGNQPQHF.

The V and J genes are TRBV5-1 and TRBJ1-4; 8 bases align to TRBD1. Losses at the gene ends were 1 base for V and 8 bases for J; bases not matched to a gene: 7. The germline gives CDR1 SGHRS, CDR2 YFSETQ. The CDR3 runs 15 residues. CDR3 DNA sequence: TGCGCCAGCAGCTTGACAGGGGGAGCGGTCGAAAAACTGTTTTTT. This codes for CASSLTGGAVEKLFF.

V is TRBV4-1 and J is TRBJ1-6, with 9 bases aligning to TRBD1. With 1 base clipped from V and 7 bases from J, the junction kept 5 bases outside the gene matches. The CDR3 spans 16 residues. Germline V lookup: CDR1 MGHRA, CDR2 YSYEKL. The CDR3 protein is CASSQVVGTGNSPLHF. The DNA of the CDR3 is TGCGCCAGCAGCCAAGTAGTTGGGACAGGGAATTCACCCCTCCACTTT.

The rearrangement joins TRBV29-1 to TRBJ1-2; 7 nucleotides match TRBD1. The germline V gene encodes CDR1 SQVTM and CDR2 ANQGSEA. The CDR3 spans 13 residues. Trimming took 3 bases from V and 2 from J; bases not matched to a gene: 3. The CDR3 is CSVELTGNYGYTF. The CDR3 DNA reads TGCAGCGTTGAGCTGACAGGGAACTATGGCTACACCTTC. Based on the CDR3 plus reference TRBV29-1 and TRBJ1-2, the full variable domain is SAVISQKPSRDICQRGTSLTIQCQVDSQVTMMFWYRQQPGQSLTLIATANQGSEATYESGFVIDKFPISRPNLTFSTLTVSNMSPEDSSIYLCSVELTGNYGYTFGSGTRLTVV.

V usage is TRBV27 and J usage is TRBJ1-1, with 8 positions matching TRBD1. The length of the CDR3 is 16 residues. V was clipped by 5 bases and J by 3 bases; unmatched bases: 11. The germline V gene encodes CDR1 MNHEY and CDR2 SMNVEV (reference sequence). Here the CDR3 DNA reads TGTGCCAGCAGTCATGACAGGGGAGGATTGGACACTGAAGCTTTCTTT. Translation gives CASSHDRGGLDTEAFF.

The chain carries TRBV7-9 and TRBJ1-5; D is possibly TRBD1 (6 bases). Trimming removed 4 bases at V and 2 bases at J, with 15 bases between. The CDR3 extends over 16 amino acids. Germline-derived CDR1 and CDR2 are SEHNR and FQNEAQ (reference sequence). CDR3 sequence reads: CASSSTGGGGNQPQHF. The CDR3 DNA is TGTGCCAGCAGCTCGACGGGGGGCGGGGGCAATCAGCCCCAGCATTTT.

This clone was observed a few times. This rearrangement joins TRBV18 to TRBJ2-7; tentative D call: TRBD2 (5 bases). The V gene's germline CDR1 is KGHSH and CDR2 LQKENI. This CDR3 region has 14 residues. Trimming shortened V by 3 bases and J by 3 bases, and 12 bases separated the two germline ends. DNA of the CDR3: TGTGCCAGCTCACCGGGCCCAGGAGGCTACGAGCAGTACTTC. Amino acid sequence: CASSPGPGGYEQYF.

The chain carries TRBV5-6 and TRBJ2-7; D not resolved. V dropped 4 bases and J dropped 5 bases, with 13 bases sitting between them. CDR1 and CDR2 (germline): SGHDT, YYEEEE. The length of the CDR3 is 13 residues. The CDR3 spells CASSPRLGDEQYF. CDR3 in DNA: TGTGCCAGCAGCCCCCGCCTTGGAGACGAGCAGTACTTC.

The chain links TRBV11-2 to TRBJ2-7, with D uncertain. The CDR3 runs to 14 residues. Trimming stripped 1 base from V and 5 bases from J, with 12 bases between. Germline lookup yields CDR1 SGHAT and CDR2 FQNNGV. CDR3 region: CASSLGRGLHEQYF. The CDR3 nucleotides read TGTGCCAGCAGCTTAGGACGCGGTCTGCACGAGCAGTACTTC. The whole variable domain, filled in from reference TRBV11-2 and TRBJ2-7, reads EAGVAQSPRYKIIEKRQSVAFWCNPISGHATLYWYQQILGQGPKLLIQFQNNGVVDDSQLPKDRFSAERLKGVDSTLKIQPAKLEDSAVYLCASSLGRGLHEQYFGPGTRLTVT.

The chain carries TRBV4-1 and TRBJ2-7; the D gene is possibly TRBD1 (6 bases). CDR1 and CDR2 (germline): MGHRA, YSYEKL. The CDR3 is 16 amino acids. Between the trimmed V and J ends, which lost 6 bases and 4 bases, there was a span of 22 bases. CDR3 DNA: TGCGCCAGCAGTCCCGCGATTCCAGGGGCAGCTTACGAGCAGTACTTC. Its protein product is CASSPAIPGAAYEQYF.

V gene TRBV2 combines with J gene TRBJ2-5, with a possible D match to TRBD2 (6 bases). Trimming cost V 7 bases and J 2 bases, with 11 bases left between them. CDR1 and CDR2 from the germline V gene are SNHLY and FYNNEI. CDR3 length: 13 amino acids. The CDR3 nucleotides are TGTGCCAGCACCGGCGGGGCGCAAGAGACCCAGTACTTC. It specifies CASTGGAQETQYF. The full variable domain, with the rest looked up from reference TRBV2 and TRBJ2-5, is EPEVTQTPSHQVTQMGQEVILRCVPISNHLYFYWYRQILGQKVEFLVSFYNNEISEKSEIFDDQFSVERPDGSNFTLKIRSTKLEDSAMYFCASTGGAQETQYFGPGTRLLVL.

The chain couples TRBV4-3 to TRBJ1-2; no clear D. The V and J ends lost 2 bases and 3 bases respectively, with 13 bases between them. Looked up from germline, CDR1 is LGHNA and CDR2 is YSLEER. CDR3 length: 15 residues. The CDR3 loop reads CASSQRTGLDYGYTF. CDR3 in DNA: TGCGCCAGCAGCCAAAGAACGGGATTAGACTATGGCTACACCTTC.

J is TRBJ2-3 and V is TRBV4-2; 9 bases are shared with TRBD2. The V gene's germline CDR1 is LGHNA and CDR2 YNFKEQ. The V segment lost 5 bases and the J segment 1 base; nucleotides outside the gene matches: 19. This CDR3 region has 20 residues. CDR3 protein: CASSERASGARLTRTDTQYF. For the CDR3, the DNA is TGTGCCAGCAGCGAGCGGGCTAGCGGGGCCCGATTGACCCGCACAGATACGCAGTATTTT.

The rearrangement uses TRBV5-5 and TRBJ1-5; D is uncertain. The CDR3 sequence is 16 residues long. The V gene's germline CDR1 is SGHKS and CDR2 YYEKEE (reference sequence). V lost 2 bases and J lost 0, with 12 bases in between. Here the CDR3 DNA reads TGTGCCAGCAGCTTAGGCGGTGGGTCTAGCAATCAGCCCCAGCATTTT. This sequence encodes CASSLGGGSSNQPQHF.

The chain is built from TRBV15 and TRBJ1-4; D remains ambiguous. The CDR3 runs 15 residues. V was shortened by 1 base and J by 3 bases, with 9 bases between the two germline ends. Germline CDR1 LNHNV, CDR2 YYDKDF (reference sequence). CDR3 in amino acids: CATSRAVQSNEKLFF. The CDR3 DNA reads TGTGCCACCAGCAGAGCGGTACAGTCTAATGAAAAACTGTTTTTT.

The CDR3 coding sequence is TGTGCCAGCAGTTCACAGGGGGCTAGTTCCTATAATTCACCCCTCCACTTT. This translates into CASSSQGASSYNSPLHF. This chain uses TRBV28 with TRBJ1-6; 9 nucleotides match TRBD1. Germline CDR1 and CDR2: MDHEN and SYDVKM. The ends lost 4 bases at V and 1 base at J; junction bases unmatched: 5. The CDR3 has 17 residues.